This entry is about one T cell receptor beta chain. The record originates from a study of T cell clones after liver transplantation. CDR3 size: 13 residues. Germline values: CDR1 SEHNR, CDR2 FQNEAQ (reference sequence). Trimming pared 6 bases from V and 4 bases from J, leaving 9 bases between. Generated by immunoSEQ multiplex PCR, the TCRdb table keeps only in-frame clones and is missing some. The data show 20,000 to 30,000 clones, around two thirds seen once. Here the sequenced sample was CD4+ T cells from blood, taken before liver transplant. V usage is TRBV7-9 and J usage is TRBJ2-2; no definite D call. The source is a human donor who received a liver transplant. DNA for the CDR3: TGTGCCAGCAGGATACAGAGCACCGGGGAGCTGTTTTTT. It is translated as CASRIQSTGELFF.